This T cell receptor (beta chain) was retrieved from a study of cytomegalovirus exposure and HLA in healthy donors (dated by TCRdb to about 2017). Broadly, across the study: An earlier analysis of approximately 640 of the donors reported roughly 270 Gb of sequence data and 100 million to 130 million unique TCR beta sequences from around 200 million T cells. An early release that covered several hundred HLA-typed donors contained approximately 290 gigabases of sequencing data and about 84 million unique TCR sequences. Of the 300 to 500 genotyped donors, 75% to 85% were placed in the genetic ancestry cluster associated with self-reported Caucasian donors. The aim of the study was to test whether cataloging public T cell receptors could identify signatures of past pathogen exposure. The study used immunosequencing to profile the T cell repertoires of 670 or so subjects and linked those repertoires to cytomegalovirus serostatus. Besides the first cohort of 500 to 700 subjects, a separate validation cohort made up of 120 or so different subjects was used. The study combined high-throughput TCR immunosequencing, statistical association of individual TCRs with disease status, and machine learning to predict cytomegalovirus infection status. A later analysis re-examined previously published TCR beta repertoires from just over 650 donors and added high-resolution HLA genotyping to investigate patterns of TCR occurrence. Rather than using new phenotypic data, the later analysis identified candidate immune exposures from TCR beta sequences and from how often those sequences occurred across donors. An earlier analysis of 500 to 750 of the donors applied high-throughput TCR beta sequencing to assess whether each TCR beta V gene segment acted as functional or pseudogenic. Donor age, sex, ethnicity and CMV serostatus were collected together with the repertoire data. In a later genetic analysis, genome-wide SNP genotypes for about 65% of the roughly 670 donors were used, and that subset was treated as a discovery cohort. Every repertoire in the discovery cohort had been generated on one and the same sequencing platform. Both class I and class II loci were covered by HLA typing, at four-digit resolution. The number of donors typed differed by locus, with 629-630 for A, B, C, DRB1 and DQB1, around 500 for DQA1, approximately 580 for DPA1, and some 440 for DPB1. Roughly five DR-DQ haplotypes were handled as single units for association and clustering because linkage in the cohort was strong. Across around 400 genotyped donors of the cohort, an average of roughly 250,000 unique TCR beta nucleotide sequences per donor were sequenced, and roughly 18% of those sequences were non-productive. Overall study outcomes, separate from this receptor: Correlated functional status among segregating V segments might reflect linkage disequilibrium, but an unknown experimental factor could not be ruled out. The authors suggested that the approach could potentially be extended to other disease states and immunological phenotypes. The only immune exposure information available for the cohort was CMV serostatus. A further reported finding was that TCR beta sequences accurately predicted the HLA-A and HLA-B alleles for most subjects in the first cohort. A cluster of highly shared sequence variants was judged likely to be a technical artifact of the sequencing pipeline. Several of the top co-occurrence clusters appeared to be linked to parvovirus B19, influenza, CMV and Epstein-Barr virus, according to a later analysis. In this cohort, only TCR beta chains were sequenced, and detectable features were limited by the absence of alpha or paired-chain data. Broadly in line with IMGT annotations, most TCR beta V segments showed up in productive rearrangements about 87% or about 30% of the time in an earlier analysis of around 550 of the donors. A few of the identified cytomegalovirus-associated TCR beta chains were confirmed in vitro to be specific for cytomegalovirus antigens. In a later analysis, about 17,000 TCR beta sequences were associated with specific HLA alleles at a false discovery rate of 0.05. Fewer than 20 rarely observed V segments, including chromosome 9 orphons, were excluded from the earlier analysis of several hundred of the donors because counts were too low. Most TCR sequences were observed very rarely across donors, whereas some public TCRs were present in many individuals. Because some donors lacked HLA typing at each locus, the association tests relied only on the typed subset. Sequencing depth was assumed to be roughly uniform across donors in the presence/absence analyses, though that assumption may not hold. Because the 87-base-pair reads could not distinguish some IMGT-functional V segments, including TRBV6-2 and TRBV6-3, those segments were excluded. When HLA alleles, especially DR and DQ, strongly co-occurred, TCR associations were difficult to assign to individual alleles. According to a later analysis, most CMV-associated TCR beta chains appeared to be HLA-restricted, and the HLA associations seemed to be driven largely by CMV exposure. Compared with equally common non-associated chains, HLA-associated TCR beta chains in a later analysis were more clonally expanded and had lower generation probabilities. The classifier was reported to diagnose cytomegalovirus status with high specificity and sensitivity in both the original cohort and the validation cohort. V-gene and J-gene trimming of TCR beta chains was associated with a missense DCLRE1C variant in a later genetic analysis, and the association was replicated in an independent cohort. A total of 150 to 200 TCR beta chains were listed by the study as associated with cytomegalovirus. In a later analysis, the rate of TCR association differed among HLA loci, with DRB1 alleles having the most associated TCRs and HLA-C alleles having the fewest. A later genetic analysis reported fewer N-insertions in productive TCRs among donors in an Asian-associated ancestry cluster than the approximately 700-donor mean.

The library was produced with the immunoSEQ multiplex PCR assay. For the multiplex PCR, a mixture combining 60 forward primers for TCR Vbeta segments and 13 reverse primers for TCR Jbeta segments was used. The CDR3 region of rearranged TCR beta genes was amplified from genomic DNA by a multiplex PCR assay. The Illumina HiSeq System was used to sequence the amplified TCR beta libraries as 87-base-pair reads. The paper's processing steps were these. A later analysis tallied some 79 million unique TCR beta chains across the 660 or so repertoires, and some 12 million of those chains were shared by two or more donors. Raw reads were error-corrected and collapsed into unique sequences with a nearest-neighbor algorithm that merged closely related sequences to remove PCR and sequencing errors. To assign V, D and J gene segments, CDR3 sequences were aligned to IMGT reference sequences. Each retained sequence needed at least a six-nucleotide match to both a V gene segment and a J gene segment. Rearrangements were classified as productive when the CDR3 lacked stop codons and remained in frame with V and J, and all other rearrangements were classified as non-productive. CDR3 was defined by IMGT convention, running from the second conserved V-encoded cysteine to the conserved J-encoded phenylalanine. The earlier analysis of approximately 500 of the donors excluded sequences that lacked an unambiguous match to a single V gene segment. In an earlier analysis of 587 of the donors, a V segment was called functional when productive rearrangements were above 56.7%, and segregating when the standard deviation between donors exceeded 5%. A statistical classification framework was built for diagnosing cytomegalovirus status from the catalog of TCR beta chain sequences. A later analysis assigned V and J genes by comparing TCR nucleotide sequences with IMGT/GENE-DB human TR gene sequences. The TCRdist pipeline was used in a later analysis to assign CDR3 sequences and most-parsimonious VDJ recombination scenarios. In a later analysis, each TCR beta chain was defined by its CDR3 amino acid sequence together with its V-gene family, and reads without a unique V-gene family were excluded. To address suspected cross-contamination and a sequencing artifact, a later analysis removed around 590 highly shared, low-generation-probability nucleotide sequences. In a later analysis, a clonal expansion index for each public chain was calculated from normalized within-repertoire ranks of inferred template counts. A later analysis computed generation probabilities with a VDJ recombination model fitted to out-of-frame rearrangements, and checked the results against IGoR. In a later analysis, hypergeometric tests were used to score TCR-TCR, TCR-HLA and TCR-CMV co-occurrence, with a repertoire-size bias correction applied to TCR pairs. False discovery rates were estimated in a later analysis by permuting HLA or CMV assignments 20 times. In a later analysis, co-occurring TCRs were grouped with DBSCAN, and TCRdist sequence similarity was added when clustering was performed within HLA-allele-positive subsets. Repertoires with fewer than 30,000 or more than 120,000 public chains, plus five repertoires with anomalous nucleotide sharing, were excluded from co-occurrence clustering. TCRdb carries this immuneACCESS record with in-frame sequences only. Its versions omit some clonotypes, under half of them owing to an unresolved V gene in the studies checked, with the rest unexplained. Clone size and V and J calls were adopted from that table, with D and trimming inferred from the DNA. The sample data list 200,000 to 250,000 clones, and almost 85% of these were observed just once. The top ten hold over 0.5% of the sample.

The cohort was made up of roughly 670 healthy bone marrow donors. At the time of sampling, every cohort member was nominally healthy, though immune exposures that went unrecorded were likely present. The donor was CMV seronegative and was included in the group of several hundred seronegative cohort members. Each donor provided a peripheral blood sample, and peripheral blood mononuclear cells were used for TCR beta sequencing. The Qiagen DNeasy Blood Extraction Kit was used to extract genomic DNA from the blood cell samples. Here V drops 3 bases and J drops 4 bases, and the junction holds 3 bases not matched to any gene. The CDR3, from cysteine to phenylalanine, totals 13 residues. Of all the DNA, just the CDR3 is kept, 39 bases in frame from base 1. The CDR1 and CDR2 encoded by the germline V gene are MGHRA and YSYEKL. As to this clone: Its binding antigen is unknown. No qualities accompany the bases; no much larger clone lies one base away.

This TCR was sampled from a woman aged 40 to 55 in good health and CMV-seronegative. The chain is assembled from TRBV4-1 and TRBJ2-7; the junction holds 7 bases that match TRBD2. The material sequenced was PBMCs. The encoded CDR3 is CASSHGGGYEQYF. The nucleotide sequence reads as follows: TGCGCCAGCAGCCATGGCGGGGGTTACGAGCAGTACTTC.